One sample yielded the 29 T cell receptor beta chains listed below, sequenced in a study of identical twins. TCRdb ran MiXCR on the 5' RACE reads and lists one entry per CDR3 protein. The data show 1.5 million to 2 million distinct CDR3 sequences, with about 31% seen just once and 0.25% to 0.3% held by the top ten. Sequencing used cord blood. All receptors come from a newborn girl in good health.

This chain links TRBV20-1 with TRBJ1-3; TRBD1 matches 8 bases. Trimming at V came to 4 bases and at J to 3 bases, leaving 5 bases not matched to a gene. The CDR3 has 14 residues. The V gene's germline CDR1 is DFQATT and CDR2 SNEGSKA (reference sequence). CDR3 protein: CSATDRGGGNTIYF. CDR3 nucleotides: TGCAGTGCTACCGACAGGGGAGGTGGAAACACCATATATTTT.

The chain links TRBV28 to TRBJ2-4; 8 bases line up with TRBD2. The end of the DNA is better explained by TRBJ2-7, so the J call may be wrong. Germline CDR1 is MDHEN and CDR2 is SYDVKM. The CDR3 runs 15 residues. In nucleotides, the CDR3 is TGTGCCAGCAATCCGAGCGGGAGCCGCGCCTACGAGCAGTACTTC. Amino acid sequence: CASNPSGSRAYEQYF.

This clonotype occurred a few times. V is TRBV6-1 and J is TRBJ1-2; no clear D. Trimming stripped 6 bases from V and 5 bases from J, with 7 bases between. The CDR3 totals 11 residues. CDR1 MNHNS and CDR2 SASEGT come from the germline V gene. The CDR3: CASRREYGYTF. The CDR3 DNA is TGTGCCAGCAGAAGGGAGTATGGCTACACCTTC.

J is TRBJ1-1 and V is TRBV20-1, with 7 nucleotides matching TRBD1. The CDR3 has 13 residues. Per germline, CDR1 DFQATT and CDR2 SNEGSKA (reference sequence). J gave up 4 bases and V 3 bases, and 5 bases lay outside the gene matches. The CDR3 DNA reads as TGCAGTGCTAGCGCAGGGGGGCTCACTGAAGCTTTCTTT. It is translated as CSASAGGLTEAFF.

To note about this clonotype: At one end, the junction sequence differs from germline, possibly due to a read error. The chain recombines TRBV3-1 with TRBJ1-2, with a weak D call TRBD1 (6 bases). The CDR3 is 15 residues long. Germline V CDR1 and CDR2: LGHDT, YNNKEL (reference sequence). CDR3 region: CTSSQEVIKGGGYTF. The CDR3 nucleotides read TGTACCAGCAGCCAAGAAGTGATTAAGGGGGGCGGCTACACCTTC.

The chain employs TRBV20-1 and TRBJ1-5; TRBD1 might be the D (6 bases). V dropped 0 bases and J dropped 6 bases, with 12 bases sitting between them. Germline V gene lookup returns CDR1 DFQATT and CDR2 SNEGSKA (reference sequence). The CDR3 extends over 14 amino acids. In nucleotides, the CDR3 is TGCAGTGCTAGAGATATAGGGGGGAGTCAGCCCCAGCATTTT. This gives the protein CSARDIGGSQPQHF.

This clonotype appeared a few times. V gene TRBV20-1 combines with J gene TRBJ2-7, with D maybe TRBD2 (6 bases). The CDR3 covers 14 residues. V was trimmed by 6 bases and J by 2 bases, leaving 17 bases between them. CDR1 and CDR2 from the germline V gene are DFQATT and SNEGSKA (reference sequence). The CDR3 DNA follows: TGCAGTGCGCCTCCCGGGACTGTCCCCTACGAGCAGTACTTC. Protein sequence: CSAPPGTVPYEQYF.

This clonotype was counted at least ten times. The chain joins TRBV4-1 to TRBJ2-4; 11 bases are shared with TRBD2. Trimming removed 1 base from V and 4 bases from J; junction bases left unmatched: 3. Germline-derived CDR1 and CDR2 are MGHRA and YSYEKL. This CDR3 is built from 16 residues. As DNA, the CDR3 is TGCGCCAGCAGCCAAGTAGGGACTAGCGGAAAAAACATTCAGTACTTC. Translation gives CASSQVGTSGKNIQYF.

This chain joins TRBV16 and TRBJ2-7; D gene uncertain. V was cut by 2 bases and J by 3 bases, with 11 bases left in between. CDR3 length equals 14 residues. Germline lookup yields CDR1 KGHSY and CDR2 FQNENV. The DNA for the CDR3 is TGTGCCAGCAGCCAAGATCGGCAAAACTACGAGCAGTACTTC. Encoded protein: CASSQDRQNYEQYF.

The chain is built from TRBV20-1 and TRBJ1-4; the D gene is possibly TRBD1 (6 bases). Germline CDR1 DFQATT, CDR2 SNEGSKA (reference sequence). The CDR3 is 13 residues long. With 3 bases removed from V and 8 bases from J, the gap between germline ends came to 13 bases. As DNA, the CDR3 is TGCAGTGCTAGCACAGGGAGGGGGGAAAAACTGTTTTTT. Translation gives CSASTGRGEKLFF.

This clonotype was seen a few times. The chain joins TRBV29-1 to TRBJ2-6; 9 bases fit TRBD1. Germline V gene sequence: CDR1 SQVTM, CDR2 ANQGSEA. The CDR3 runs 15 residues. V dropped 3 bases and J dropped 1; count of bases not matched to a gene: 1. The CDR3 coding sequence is TGCAGCGTTGAGGGGACAGGGTCTGGGGCCAACGTCCTGACTTTC. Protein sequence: CSVEGTGSGANVLTF. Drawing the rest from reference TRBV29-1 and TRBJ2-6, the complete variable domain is SAVISQKPSRDICQRGTSLTIQCQVDSQVTMMFWYRQQPGQSLTLIATANQGSEATYESGFVIDKFPISRPNLTFSTLTVSNMSPEDSSIYLCSVEGTGSGANVLTFGAGSRLTVL.

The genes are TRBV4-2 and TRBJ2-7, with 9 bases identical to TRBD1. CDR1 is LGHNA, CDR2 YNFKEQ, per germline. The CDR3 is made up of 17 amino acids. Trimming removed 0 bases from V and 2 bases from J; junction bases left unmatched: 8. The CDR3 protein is CASSQEVSGTGPYEQYF. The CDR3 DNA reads TGTGCCAGCAGCCAAGAAGTCTCCGGGACAGGGCCCTACGAGCAGTACTTC.

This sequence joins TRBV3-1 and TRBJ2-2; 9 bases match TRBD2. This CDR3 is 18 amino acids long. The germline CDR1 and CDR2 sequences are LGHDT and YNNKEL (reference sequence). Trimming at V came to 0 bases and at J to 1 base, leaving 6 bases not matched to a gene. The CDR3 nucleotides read TGTGCCAGCAGCCAAGATTGGTTACTAGCGGGGAACACCGGGGAGCTGTTTTTT. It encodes CASSQDWLLAGNTGELFF.

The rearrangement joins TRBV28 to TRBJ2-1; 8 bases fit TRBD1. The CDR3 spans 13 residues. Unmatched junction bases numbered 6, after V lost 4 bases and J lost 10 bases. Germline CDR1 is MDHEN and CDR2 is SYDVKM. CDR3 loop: CASSSGGAWEQFF. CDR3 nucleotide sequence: TGTGCCAGCAGTTCAGGGGGCGCCTGGGAGCAGTTCTTC.

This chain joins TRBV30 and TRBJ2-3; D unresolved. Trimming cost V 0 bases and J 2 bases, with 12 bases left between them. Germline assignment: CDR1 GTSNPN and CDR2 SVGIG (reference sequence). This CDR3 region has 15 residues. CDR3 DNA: TGTGCCTGGAGTGTTGGCGGACCCCTCACAGATACGCAGTATTTT. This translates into CAWSVGGPLTDTQYF.

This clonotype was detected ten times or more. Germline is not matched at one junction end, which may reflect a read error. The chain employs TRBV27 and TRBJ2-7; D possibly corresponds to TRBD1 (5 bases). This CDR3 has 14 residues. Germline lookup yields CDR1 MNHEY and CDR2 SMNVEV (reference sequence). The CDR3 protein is CASSSGRVPYEQYF. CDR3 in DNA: TGCGCCAGCAGCTCTGGCAGGGTTCCCTACGAGCAGTACTTC.

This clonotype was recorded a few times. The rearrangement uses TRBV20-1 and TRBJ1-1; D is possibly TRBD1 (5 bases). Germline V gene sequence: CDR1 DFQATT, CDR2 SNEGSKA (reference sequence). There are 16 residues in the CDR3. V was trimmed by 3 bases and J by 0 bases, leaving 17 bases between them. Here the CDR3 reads CSASNQGRSMNTEAFF. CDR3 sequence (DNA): TGCAGTGCTAGTAACCAGGGTCGGAGCATGAACACTGAAGCTTTCTTT.

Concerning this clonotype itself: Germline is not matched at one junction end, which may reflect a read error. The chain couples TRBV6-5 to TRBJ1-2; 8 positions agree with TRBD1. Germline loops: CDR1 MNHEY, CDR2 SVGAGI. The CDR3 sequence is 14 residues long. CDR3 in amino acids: CTSRLNRGTYGYTF. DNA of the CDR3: TGTACCAGCAGACTCAACAGGGGGACCTATGGCTACACCTTC.

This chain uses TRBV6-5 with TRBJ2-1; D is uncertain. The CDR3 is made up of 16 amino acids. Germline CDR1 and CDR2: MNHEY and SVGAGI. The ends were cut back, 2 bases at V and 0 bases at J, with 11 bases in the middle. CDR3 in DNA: TGTGCCAGCAGTTACACTCTAGTGTACTCCTACAATGAGCAGTTCTTC. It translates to CASSYTLVYSYNEQFF.

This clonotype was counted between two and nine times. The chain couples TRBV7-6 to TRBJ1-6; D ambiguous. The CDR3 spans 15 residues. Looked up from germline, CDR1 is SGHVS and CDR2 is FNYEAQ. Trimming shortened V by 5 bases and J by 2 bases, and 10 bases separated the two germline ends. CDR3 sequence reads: CASSAGRTYNSPLHF. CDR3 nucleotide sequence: TGTGCCAGCAGCGCCGGACGGACCTATAATTCACCCCTCCACTTT.

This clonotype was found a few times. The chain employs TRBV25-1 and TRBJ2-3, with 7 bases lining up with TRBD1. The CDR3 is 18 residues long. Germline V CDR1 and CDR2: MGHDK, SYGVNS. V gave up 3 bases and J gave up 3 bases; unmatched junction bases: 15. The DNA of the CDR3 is TGTGCCAGCAGTGAGGGGACAGAGAAGCCCCTATTGACAGATACGCAGTATTTT. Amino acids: CASSEGTEKPLLTDTQYF.

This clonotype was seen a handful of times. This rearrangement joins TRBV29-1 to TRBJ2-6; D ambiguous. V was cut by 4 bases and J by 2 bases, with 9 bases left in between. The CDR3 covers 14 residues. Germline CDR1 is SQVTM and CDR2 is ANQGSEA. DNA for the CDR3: TGCAGCGTTGTTGAGCTGACTGGGGCCAACGTCCTGACTTTC. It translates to CSVVELTGANVLTF.

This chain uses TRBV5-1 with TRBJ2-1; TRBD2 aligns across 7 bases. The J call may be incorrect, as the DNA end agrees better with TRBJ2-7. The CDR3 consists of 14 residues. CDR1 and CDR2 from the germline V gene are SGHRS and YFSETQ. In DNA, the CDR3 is TGCGCCAGCAGCTTAAGCGGGATGTACAATGAGCAGTACTTC. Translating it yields CASSLSGMYNEQYF.

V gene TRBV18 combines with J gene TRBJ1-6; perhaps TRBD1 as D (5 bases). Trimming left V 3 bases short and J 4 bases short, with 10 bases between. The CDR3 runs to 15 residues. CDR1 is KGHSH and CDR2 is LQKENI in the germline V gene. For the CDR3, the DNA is TGTGCCAGCTCACCGTTGGGGCAATATAATTCACCCCTCCACTTT. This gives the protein CASSPLGQYNSPLHF.

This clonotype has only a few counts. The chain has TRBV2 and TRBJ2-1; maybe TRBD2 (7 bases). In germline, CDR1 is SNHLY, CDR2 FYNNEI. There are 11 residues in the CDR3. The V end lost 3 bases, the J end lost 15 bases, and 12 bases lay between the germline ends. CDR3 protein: CASSESGGRFF. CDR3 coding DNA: TGTGCCAGCAGTGAGTCCGGGGGGCGGTTCTTC.

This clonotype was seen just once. The CDR3 sequence: CASSQDRLAGGQETQYF. The CDR3, as DNA: TGTGCCAGCAGCCAAGATCGGCTAGCGGGGGGCCAAGAGACCCAGTACTTC. The gene calls are TRBV3-1 and TRBJ2-5; 11 positions match TRBD2. CDR3 length: 17 amino acids. Germline-derived CDR1 and CDR2 are LGHDT and YNNKEL (reference sequence). V lost 0 bases to trimming and J lost 1 base; unmatched junction nucleotides: 4.

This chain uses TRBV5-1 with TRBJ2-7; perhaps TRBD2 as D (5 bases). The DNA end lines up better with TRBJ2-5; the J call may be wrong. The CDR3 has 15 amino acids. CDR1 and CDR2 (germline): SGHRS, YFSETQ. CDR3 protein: CASSLLTGNTETQYF. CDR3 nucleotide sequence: TGCGCCAGCAGCTTGTTAACGGGAAATACGGAGACCCAGTACTTC.

DNA of the CDR3: TGCAGTGCAAAGAACTACCTCAATGAGCAGTACTTC. Translated: CSAKNYLNEQYF. The rearrangement joins TRBV20-1 to TRBJ2-7, with unresolved D. The V gene's germline CDR1 is DFQATT and CDR2 SNEGSKA (reference sequence). V was cut by 6 bases and J by 7 bases, with 16 bases left in between. The CDR3 spans 12 residues.

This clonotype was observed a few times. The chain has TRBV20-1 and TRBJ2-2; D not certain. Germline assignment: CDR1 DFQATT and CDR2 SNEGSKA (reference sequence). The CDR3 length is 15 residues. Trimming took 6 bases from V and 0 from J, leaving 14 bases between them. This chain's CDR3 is CSAKAVNPNTGELFF. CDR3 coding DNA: TGCAGTGCAAAAGCAGTGAACCCGAACACCGGGGAGCTGTTTTTT.